The 19 T cell receptor beta chains below were found in one sample sequenced in a study of blood T cell repertoires in COVID-19. Assay: immunoSEQ multiplex PCR; the TCRdb copy retains only in-frame clones and omits some. Of some 290,000 clones listed, roughly nine tenths are singletons. Sequenced: PBMCs or T cells enriched from blood (not recorded which). Receptors were obtained from a woman in her 30s who had recovered from COVID-19.

This clone showed up just once. V is TRBV19 and J is TRBJ2-3; 8 nucleotides agree with TRBD2. The CDR3 runs to 17 residues. Germline V lookup: CDR1 LNHDA, CDR2 SQIVND (reference sequence). Germline trimming cut 3 bases from V and 0 bases from J; bases unmatched to any gene: 8. In nucleotides, the CDR3 is TGTGCCAGTAGTATCACCCGAGCGGGAGAGAGCACAGATACGCAGTATTTT. Translated, it gives CASSITRAGESTDTQYF.

This clone came up once. The chain carries TRBV10-3 and TRBJ2-1, with 7 bases lining up with TRBD1. J was trimmed by 7 bases and V by 0 bases; bases with no gene match: 12. Germline loops: CDR1 ENHRY, CDR2 SYGVKD. The CDR3 contains 17 residues. The CDR3 coding sequence is TGTGCCATCAGTGAGTCCCAACCGGGACAGTGGAGGAATGAGCAGTTCTTC. The encoded protein is CAISESQPGQWRNEQFF.

The chain has TRBV6-5 and TRBJ2-3; 7 nucleotides line up with TRBD2. This CDR3 region has 15 residues. Germline loops: CDR1 MNHEY, CDR2 SVGAGI. V was clipped by 2 bases and J by 8 bases; unmatched bases: 10. The CDR3 DNA reads TGTGCCAGCAGTTACCCTCAACGGGGGAGGGGTACGCAGTATTTT. Translating it yields CASSYPQRGRGTQYF.

The gene calls are TRBV24-1 and TRBJ2-5; D may be TRBD2 (6 bases). This CDR3 spans 16 amino acids. Germline assignment: CDR1 KGHDR and CDR2 SFDVKD. V shed 0 bases and J shed 5 bases, with 15 bases lying between them. In DNA, the CDR3 is TGTGCCACCAGTGATTTGCCATACGGGAGCATGGAGACCCAGTACTTC. Amino acids: CATSDLPYGSMETQYF.

This rearrangement joins TRBV9 to TRBJ2-3; 12 bases match TRBD2. The CDR3 has 16 amino acids. Trimming took 0 bases from V and 3 from J; bases not matched to a gene: 2. Germline lookup yields CDR1 SGDLS and CDR2 YYNGEE. This chain's CDR3 is CASSVAGTSGTDTQYF. CDR3 bases: TGTGCCAGCAGCGTAGCCGGGACTAGCGGGACAGATACGCAGTATTTT.

This chain connects TRBV18 to TRBJ1-1; 9 bases are a match to TRBD1. CDR1 KGHSH and CDR2 LQKENI come from the germline V gene. V was clipped by 1 base and J by 7 bases; unmatched bases: 1. CDR3 length: 13 residues. CDR3 residues: CASSPLGQGEAFF. As DNA, the CDR3 is TGTGCCAGCTCACCACTGGGACAGGGTGAAGCTTTCTTT.

V gene TRBV14 combines with J gene TRBJ1-1; no definite D call. Trimming took 5 bases from V and 5 from J, leaving 12 bases between them. Per the germline V gene, CDR1 is SGHDN and CDR2 is FVKESK. The CDR3 is made up of 13 amino acids. CDR3 sequence: CASSGGRGTEAFF. The DNA of the CDR3 is TGTGCCAGCAGCGGAGGTCGAGGGACTGAAGCTTTCTTT. The whole variable domain, filled in from reference TRBV14 and TRBJ1-1, reads EAGVTQFPSHSVIEKGQTVTLRCDPISGHDNLYWYRRVMGKEIKFLLHFVKESKQDESGMPNNRFLAERTGGTYSTLKVQPAELEDSGVYFCASSGGRGTEAFFGQGTRLTVV.

The chain has TRBV2 and TRBJ1-2; the D is unclear. CDR3 length equals 14 residues. V lost 2 bases, J lost 4 bases, and 11 bases lay in between. Germline values: CDR1 SNHLY, CDR2 FYNNEI. The CDR3 DNA is TGTGCCAGCAGTGAATGGAGCAGCTTCTATGGCTACACCTTC. It translates to CASSEWSSFYGYTF.

The gene calls are TRBV13 and TRBJ2-7; 8 bases are shared with TRBD1. There are 12 residues in the CDR3. Germline V gene data show CDR1 as PRHDT and CDR2 as FYEKMQ (reference sequence). V lost 5 bases to trimming and J lost 7 bases; unmatched junction nucleotides: 4. CDR3: CASSDRGLEQYF. The CDR3 nucleotides read TGTGCCAGCAGCGACAGGGGATTAGAGCAGTACTTC.

This clone was seen once. V and J are TRBV6-4 and TRBJ2-7, with 12 bases matching TRBD2. CDR3 length equals 15 residues. The germline CDR1 and CDR2 sequences are MRHNA and SNTAGT. Trimming at V came to 8 bases and at J to 5 bases, leaving 10 bases not matched to a gene. The CDR3 spells CASRLAGGHYHEQYF. The CDR3 DNA follows: TGTGCCAGCCGTCTAGCGGGAGGGCACTACCACGAGCAGTACTTC.

The gene calls are TRBV11-3 and TRBJ1-1; D remains ambiguous. V was cut by 1 base and J by 10 bases, with 13 bases left in between. CDR1 and CDR2 from the germline V gene are SGHNT and YENEEA. The CDR3 contains 13 residues. The CDR3 protein is CASSLGPQRGAFF. CDR3 nucleotides: TGTGCCAGCAGCTTAGGACCCCAACGGGGAGCTTTCTTT.

With respect to this clone: One end of the junction does not line up with germline, which may come from a read error. V is TRBV5-1 and J is TRBJ2-2, with TRBD1 matching 8 bases. Germline V CDR1 and CDR2: SGHRS, YFSETQ. The CDR3 sequence is 16 residues long. The CDR3 DNA reads as TGCACCAGCAGCAGACCGGACAGGGTGGCCACCGGGGAGCTGTTTTTT. It is translated as CTSSRPDRVATGELFF.

This chain connects TRBV7-8 to TRBJ2-1, with 13 bases lining up with TRBD2. V shed 3 bases and J 4 bases; nucleotides not matched to a gene: 0. Germline values: CDR1 SGHVS, CDR2 FQNEAQ. The CDR3 length is 15 residues. This CDR3 reads CASSLGLAGYNEQFF. For the CDR3, the DNA is TGTGCCAGCAGCTTGGGACTAGCGGGGTACAATGAGCAGTTCTTC.

This clone was counted between two and nine times. The chain links TRBV20-1 to TRBJ2-7; D is unclear. Germline CDR1 and CDR2: DFQATT and SNEGSKA (reference sequence). This CDR3 region has 11 residues. Trimming cost V 2 bases and J 3 bases, with 5 bases left between them. CDR3 amino acids: CSARQDYEQYF. The CDR3 nucleotides are TGCAGTGCTAGACAGGACTACGAGCAGTACTTC.

The chain recombines TRBV29-1 with TRBJ2-7; possibly TRBD2 for D (5 bases). CDR3 length equals 12 residues. In germline, CDR1 is SQVTM, CDR2 ANQGSEA. V shed 5 bases and J shed 5 bases, with 13 bases lying between them. The chain's CDR3 is CSVRDSSDEQYF. The CDR3 DNA is TGCAGCGTTCGGGATTCGAGCGACGAGCAGTACTTC.

This clone was seen once. The rearrangement links TRBV7-3 to TRBJ2-1, with D possibly TRBD2 on 6 matching bases. The CDR3 is made up of 16 amino acids. V shed 6 bases and J shed 0 bases, with 15 bases lying between them. Germline-derived CDR1 and CDR2 are SGHTA and FQGTGA. The CDR3 loop is CASRPDGTYSYNEQFF. In nucleotides, the CDR3 is TGTGCCAGCAGACCCGACGGGACTTACTCCTACAATGAGCAGTTCTTC.

The chain recombines TRBV6-2 or TRBV6-3 with TRBJ2-1; the D is unclear. Per germline, CDR1 MNHEY and CDR2 SVGEGT. The V gene lost 2 bases and the J gene lost 2 bases, with 16 bases spanning the gap. The CDR3 length is 17 residues. The CDR3 sequence: CASSYVTNRITYNEQFF. DNA for the CDR3: TGTGCCAGCAGTTACGTGACAAATCGAATAACCTACAATGAGCAGTTCTTC.

V usage is TRBV28 and J usage is TRBJ2-7; 9 bases agree with TRBD1. The CDR3 spans 14 residues. With V trimmed by 3 bases and J by 6 bases, 6 bases remained unmatched. CDR1 is MDHEN and CDR2 is SYDVKM in the germline V gene. CDR3 DNA sequence: TGTGCCAGCAGTTTCAAGGACAGGGGTTCCGAGCAGTACTTC. This codes for CASSFKDRGSEQYF. The full variable domain, rest sourced from reference TRBV28 and TRBJ2-7, is DVKVTQSSRYLVKRTGEKVFLECVQDMDHENMFWYRQDPGLGLRLIYFSYDVKMKEKGDIPEGYSVSREKKERFSLILESASTNQTSMYLCASSFKDRGSEQYFGPGTRLTVT.

This clone was found a few times. The chain recombines TRBV4-2 with TRBJ2-7, with a tentative D call TRBD2 (5 bases). The germline V gene encodes CDR1 LGHNA and CDR2 YNFKEQ. The CDR3 is 14 residues long. Trimming left V 4 bases short and J 4 bases short, with 14 bases between. This chain's CDR3 is CASSRGLAEYEQYF. The CDR3 DNA reads as TGTGCCAGCAGCCGCGGGCTAGCCGAATACGAGCAGTACTTC.